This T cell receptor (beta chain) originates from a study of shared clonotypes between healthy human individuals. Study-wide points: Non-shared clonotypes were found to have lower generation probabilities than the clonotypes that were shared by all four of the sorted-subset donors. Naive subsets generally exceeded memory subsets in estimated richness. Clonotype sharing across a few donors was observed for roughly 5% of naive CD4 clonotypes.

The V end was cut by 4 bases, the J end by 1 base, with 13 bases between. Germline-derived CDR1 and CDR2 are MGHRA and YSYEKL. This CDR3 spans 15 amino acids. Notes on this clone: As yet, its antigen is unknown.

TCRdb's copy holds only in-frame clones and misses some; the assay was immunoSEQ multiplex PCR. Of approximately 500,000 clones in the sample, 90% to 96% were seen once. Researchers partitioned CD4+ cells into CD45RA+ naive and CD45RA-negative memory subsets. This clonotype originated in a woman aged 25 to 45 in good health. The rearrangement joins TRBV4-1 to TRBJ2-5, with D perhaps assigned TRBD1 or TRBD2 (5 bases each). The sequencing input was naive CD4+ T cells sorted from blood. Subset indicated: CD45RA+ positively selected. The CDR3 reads CASSLLPGTQETQYF. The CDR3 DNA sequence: TGCGCCAGCAGCCTCCTACCTGGGACCCAAGAGACCCAGTACTTC.